This is a list of T cell receptor beta chains from one sample in a study of shared clonotypes between healthy human individuals. TCRdb keeps only in-frame clones here, not all; method: immunoSEQ multiplex PCR. The table lists a few million clones, more than 80% of them singletons. Input material: naive CD4+ T cells from PBMCs. The receptor set was obtained from a young man in good health. Some clones in this sample may be carry-over from other donors' samples. The CDR3 runs from the conserved cysteine through the conserved F or W. The order of the fields is J gene, D gene, CDR3 length, V gene, clone size, CDR3 DNA, CDR3 protein. A D gene is named only where the DNA matches it firmly. Expanded clones get a size class; other rows say once, few or many, or leave the size out.

TRBJ2-7 - 13 TRBV5-8 - TGTGCCAGCAGCCGGAACCCCGCCTACGAGCAGTACTTC CASSRNPAYEQYF
TRBJ1-1 - 13 TRBV30 - TGTGCCTGGAGGTCCCAGGGAAACACTGAAGCTTTCTTT CAWRSQGNTEAFF
TRBJ2-1 - 14 TRBV18 - TGTGCCAGCTCACCATACTTTTCAAAAAATGAGCAGTTCTTC CASSPYFSKNEQFF
TRBJ1-1 - 13 TRBV7-3 - TGTGCCAGCAGCTCGTCGGCAGGCACTGAAGCTTTCTTT CASSSSAGTEAFF
TRBJ2-4 - 15 TRBV7-9 - TGTGCCAGCAGCCTAAGGGCCACCCCCGTGGGGATTCAGTACTTC CASSLRATPVGIQYF
TRBJ2-5 TRBD1 19 TRBV28 - TGTGCCAGCAGTGGTGTTTGGGACAGGGGGCCGGAGGGACAAGAGACCCAGTACTTC CASSGVWDRGPEGQETQYF
TRBJ2-1 - 17 TRBV11-2 once TGTGCCAGCAGCACCCCCCTGGGCGCGAGCTCCTACAATGGGCAGTTCTTC CASSTPLGASSYNGQFF
TRBJ2-2 - 14 TRBV5-1 - TGCGCCAGCTGTCAGGGTATGAACACCGGGGAGCTGTTTTTT CASCQGMNTGELFF
TRBJ1-2 TRBD1 14 TRBV28 - TGTGCCAGCAATACTGGACAGGGGAATAGCGGCTACACCTTC CASNTGQGNSGYTF
TRBJ1-2 - 15 TRBV19 - TGTGCCAGTACCTTAGGCGGGAGAACTAACTATGGCTACACCTTC CASTLGGRTNYGYTF
TRBJ2-5 TRBD1 14 TRBV7-2 - TGTGCCAGCAGCCCAGGGACAGTACAAGAGACCCAGTACTTC CASSPGTVQETQYF
TRBJ1-1 TRBD1 13 TRBV5-1 - TGCGCCAGCAGCCAGGGACAGGGAGGGGTAGCTTTCTTT CASSQGQGGVAFF
TRBJ1-2 - 14 TRBV5-6 - TGTGCCAGCAGCTGGGTCAGGACGAACTATGGCTACACCTTC CASSWVRTNYGYTF
TRBJ1-1 TRBD1 13 TRBV5-1 once TGCGCCAGCAGGTTAGGACAGGGCACTGAAGCTTTCTTT CASRLGQGTEAFF
TRBJ1-1 - 14 TRBV7-2 - TGTGCCAGCAGCTTACCATCGCGGAACACTGAAGCTTTCTTT CASSLPSRNTEAFF
TRBJ1-4 - 16 TRBV18 - TGTGCCAGCTCACCACTCGAGGGAGCGGGTGTTGAAAAACTGTTTTTT CASSPLEGAGVEKLFF
TRBJ2-1 TRBD2 15 TRBV7-9 once TGTGCCAGCAGCTCCCCGGGACTAGCGGGGAATGAGCAGTTCTTC CASSSPGLAGNEQFF
TRBJ2-6 - 16 TRBV28 - TGTGCCAGCACCCCGATCTCCAGGGCAGGGGCCAACGTCCTGACTTTC CASTPISRAGANVLTF
TRBJ2-7 TRBD1 15 TRBV28 - TGTGCCAGCAGCTACACGTCCGGGACAGGGGAAGGGCAGTACTTC CASSYTSGTGEGQYF
TRBJ2-7 - 13 TRBV29-1 - TGCAGCGGGGGGTTCCAAGGGGCCCACGAGCAGTACTTC CSGGFQGAHEQYF
TRBJ2-6 - 17 TRBV5-4 - TGTGCCAGCAGCTTGGGGCAGGTGTACTCTGGGGCCAACGTCCTGACTTTC CASSLGQVYSGANVLTF
TRBJ2-3 TRBD1 15 TRBV9 - TGTGCCAGCAGTTACAGGGGGGCAGGCACAGATACGCAGTATTTT CASSYRGAGTDTQYF
TRBJ2-1 - 16 TRBV5-1 - TGCGCCAGCAGCTTAGGACGACCAGCGGGTAACAATGAGCAGTTCTTC CASSLGRPAGNNEQFF
TRBJ2-5 - 15 TRBV5-1 - TGCGCCAGCAGCTTGGGCCCACAGGGTTTGGAGACCCAGTACTTC CASSLGPQGLETQYF
TRBJ2-7 - 12 TRBV29-1 once TGCAGCGTTGGAGGTTCTGGTCCCGAGCAGTACTTC CSVGGSGPEQYF
TRBJ2-2 - 13 TRBV9 - TGTGCCAGCGCAGGTCGGAACACCGGGGAGCTGTTTTTT CASAGRNTGELFF
TRBJ2-5 - 18 TRBV7-2 - TGTGCCAGCAGCTTAGGCTCCTTAATGGGACACCAACAAGAGACCCAGTACTTC CASSLGSLMGHQQETQYF
TRBJ2-1 TRBD2 15 TRBV11-2 few TGTAGCTCAGCGAGCGGGAGGGCCATTGGGAATGAGCAGTTCTTC CSSASGRAIGNEQFF
TRBJ2-6 TRBD1 16 TRBV7-9 - TGTGCCAGCCGGGCACAGGGGGGAACAGGGGCCAACGTCCTGACTTTC CASRAQGGTGANVLTF
TRBJ1-5 TRBD1 16 TRBV6-5 - TGTGCCAGCAGTTATACTGAACGACAGGGGAATCAGCCCCAGCATTTT CASSYTERQGNQPQHF
TRBJ1-2 - 12 TRBV29-1 - TGCAGCGTCTCTGACCCGGGGGATGGCTACACCTTC CSVSDPGDGYTF
TRBJ2-7 TRBD2 13 TRBV11-2 once TGTGCCAGCAGCTTAGTGGGAGGGAGTAAGCAGTACTTC CASSLVGGSKQYF
TRBJ1-1 - 12 TRBV5-1 - TGCGCCAGCAGCTTGCAGAACACTGAAGCTTTCTTT CASSLQNTEAFF
TRBJ1-4 TRBD1 16 TRBV7-9 - TGTGCCAGCAGCTGGTACCCGGGACAGGGCTTAGAAAAACTGTTTTTT CASSWYPGQGLEKLFF
TRBJ1-4 - 15 TRBV28 - TGTGCCAGCAGTTTACTCCCAGCAACTAATGAAAAACTGTTTTTT CASSLLPATNEKLFF
TRBJ1-2 TRBD1 15 TRBV6-1 - TGTGCCAGCAGTGAGATCAGGGGGGGAGCGGGCGGCTACACCTTC CASSEIRGGAGGYTF
TRBJ2-7 - 13 TRBV10-3 - TGTGCCATCCTACCAGAGAATACGTACGAGCAGTACTTC CAILPENTYEQYF
TRBJ1-6 - 14 TRBV5-1 - TGCGCCAGCAGCTTGGAGTTATGGTCCTCACCCCTCCACTTT CASSLELWSSPLHF
TRBJ2-3 - 15 TRBV18 - TGTGCCAGCTCACCACGTCTGACTAGCACAGATACGCAGTATTTT CASSPRLTSTDTQYF
TRBJ2-7 - 14 TRBV5-6 - TGTGCCAGCAGCTTGATTAGCGAGCTCTACGAGCAGTACTTC CASSLISELYEQYF
TRBJ2-5 - 17 TRBV10-3 - TGTGCCATCAGGAATCCTTTAGGGACCCAGGCAAGAGAGACCCAGTACTTC CAIRNPLGTQARETQYF
TRBJ2-3 - 16 TRBV6-5 - TGTGCCAGCAGTTACTCGATGCCAGGGGGCACAGATACGCAGTATTTT CASSYSMPGGTDTQYF
TRBJ1-2 - 14 TRBV5-5 - TGTGCCAGCAGCTTGGGTGTTTTATCGGCTGGCTACACCTTC CASSLGVLSAGYTF
TRBJ2-6 TRBD1 17 TRBV7-3 once TGTGCCAGCAGCTTAAGTTGGGACAGGTCTGGGGCCAACGTCCTGACTTTC CASSLSWDRSGANVLTF
TRBJ2-6 - 14 TRBV30 - TGTGCCTGGAGGAGAAGAGAAGGGGCCAACGTCCTGACTTTC CAWRRREGANVLTF
TRBJ1-3 - 14 TRBV15 once TGTGCCACCAGCAGCCCCGGACCGAGAAACACCATATATTTT CATSSPGPRNTIYF
TRBJ2-1 TRBD2 15 TRBV7-2 - TGTGCCAGCAGCTTGAGACTAGCGGGAGGGAATGAGCAGTTCTTC CASSLRLAGGNEQFF
TRBJ2-3 TRBD1 16 TRBV7-9 - TGTGCCAGCAGCTCGACAGGGGCCTTGACCTCCTATACGCAGTATTTT CASSSTGALTSYTQYF
TRBJ2-2 TRBD1 16 TRBV19 - TGTGCCAGTAGTATAGGACAGGGGAGGTACACCGGGGAGCTGTTTTTT CASSIGQGRYTGELFF
TRBJ1-4 TRBD1 15 TRBV25-1 - TGTGCCAGCAGTGACGAGGAGAGGGGGCATGAAAAACTGTTTTTT CASSDEERGHEKLFF
TRBJ1-1 - 8 TRBV5-4 - TGTTGGGTGGCTGAAGCTTTCTTT CWVAEAFF
TRBJ2-1 TRBD1 15 TRBV28 - TGTGCCAGCAGGGCAGGGGGCTCGAGTGGCAATGAGCAGTTCTTC CASRAGGSSGNEQFF
TRBJ2-7 - 14 TRBV5-1 - TGCGCCAGCAGCTTTAGCGGATTGAGGGACGAGCAGTACTTC CASSFSGLRDEQYF